A single sample is the source of the 13 T cell receptor beta chains below, sequenced in a study of CD8+ T cells in alopecia areata. RNA extraction was followed by reverse transcription into cDNA, which acted as the sequencing template. Some clones are missing from TCRdb's copy, which holds only in-frame ones; the method was immunoSEQ multiplex PCR. This sample has approximately 150,000 clones, with roughly 50% found just once. Sequencing input: CD4+ T cells sorted from blood. The receptors derive from a human donor with alopecia areata.

This clone was recorded a few times. The rearrangement uses TRBV5-1 and TRBJ2-2; tentative D call: TRBD1 (6 bases). CDR3 length equals 16 residues. V lost 1 base and J lost 0, with 10 bases in between. Germline CDR1 reads SGHRS; CDR2 reads YFSETQ. The CDR3 is CASSLFTGTNTGELFF. For the CDR3, the DNA is TGCGCCAGCAGCTTGTTTACAGGGACGAACACCGGGGAGCTGTTTTTT.

This clone was counted a few times. This sequence joins TRBV18 and TRBJ2-1; 15 nucleotides line up with TRBD2. This CDR3 region has 16 residues. Germline CDR1 KGHSH, CDR2 LQKENI. The V gene end was trimmed by 3 bases and the J gene end by 10 bases; junction bases not matched to a gene: 7. CDR3 DNA: TGTGCCAGCTCACCTCCTGGACTAGCGGGAGGGCAAGAGCAGTTCTTC. Translation gives CASSPPGLAGGQEQFF. The complete variable domain, with remaining parts taken from reference TRBV18 and TRBJ2-1, reads NAGVMQNPRHLVRRRGQEARLRCSPMKGHSHVYWYRQLPEEGLKFMVYLQKENIIDESGMPKERFSAEFPKEGPSILRIQQVVRGDSAAYFCASSPPGLAGGQEQFFGPGTRLTVL.

V and J are TRBV5-1 and TRBJ2-7; 7 bases are a match to TRBD1. With 2 bases clipped from V and 0 bases from J, the junction kept 5 bases outside the gene matches. Germline lookup yields CDR1 SGHRS and CDR2 YFSETQ. This CDR3 comprises 15 residues. The CDR3 loop is CASSLVTGVSYEQYF. Here the CDR3 DNA reads TGCGCCAGCAGCTTAGTTACAGGGGTCTCCTACGAGCAGTACTTC.

The J gene is TRBJ1-2, the V gene TRBV9; 7 bases line up with TRBD1. The CDR3 has 14 residues. The germline V gene has CDR1 SGDLS and CDR2 YYNGEE. Trimming at V came to 4 bases and at J to 8 bases, leaving 11 bases not matched to a gene. The CDR3 spells CASSPPRQGVGYTF. CDR3 coding DNA: TGTGCCAGCAGCCCCCCAAGACAGGGAGTCGGCTACACCTTC.

This rearrangement joins TRBV5-1 to TRBJ2-7; D perhaps matches TRBD2 (5 bases). Germline V CDR1 and CDR2: SGHRS, YFSETQ. This CDR3 is built from 14 residues. V was cut by 0 bases and J by 0 bases, with 7 bases left in between. Here the CDR3 reads CASSLVGSSYEQYF. As DNA, the CDR3 is TGCGCCAGCAGCTTGGTAGGGAGCTCCTACGAGCAGTACTTC.

This chain links TRBV30 with TRBJ2-3; D is unclear. This CDR3 has 12 residues. V lost 2 bases, J lost 4 bases, and 7 bases lay in between. Per the germline V gene, CDR1 is GTSNPN and CDR2 is SVGIG (reference sequence). The CDR3 is CAWSSLADTQYF. In nucleotides, the CDR3 is TGTGCCTGGAGTTCATTGGCAGATACGCAGTATTTT.

The chain couples TRBV23-1 to TRBJ2-7; TRBD1 agrees at 7 bases. TRBV23-1 is treated as an ORF (open reading frame) with a function not yet certain. V trimming: 9 bases; J trimming: 2 bases; junction bases outside the gene matches: 10. The CDR3 has 14 residues. The chain's CDR3 is CARDSRDRPYEQYF. In nucleotides, the CDR3 is TGCGCCAGGGACTCCCGGGACAGACCCTACGAGCAGTACTTC.

The rearrangement uses TRBV28 and TRBJ2-5, with TRBD1 matching over 9 bases. The CDR3 has 14 amino acids. Germline trimming cut 6 bases from V and 4 bases from J; bases unmatched to any gene: 6. Germline V gene data show CDR1 as MDHEN and CDR2 as SYDVKM. In DNA, the CDR3 is TGTGCCAGCAGACGGGACAGGGTTCGAGAGACCCAGTACTTC. Translation gives CASRRDRVRETQYF.

The chain couples TRBV30 to TRBJ2-3; D is possibly TRBD2 (6 bases). V lost 6 bases, J lost 9 bases, and 13 bases lay in between. Looked up from germline, CDR1 is GTSNPN and CDR2 is SVGIG (reference sequence). This CDR3 is 11 amino acids long. The CDR3 nucleotides read TGTGCCTGCATCCTGGGGGGAACGCAGTATTTT. Amino acids: CACILGGTQYF.

J is TRBJ1-1 and V is TRBV29-1; D unresolved. The germline V and J ends were trimmed by 7 bases and 6 bases, with 18 bases remaining between them. This CDR3 has 13 residues. Germline loops: CDR1 SQVTM, CDR2 ANQGSEA. In DNA, the CDR3 is TGCAGCGCGTCCCCCCGCCAGATCCCTGAAGCTTTCTTT. This codes for CSASPRQIPEAFF.

The rearrangement links TRBV5-4 to TRBJ2-3; the D gene is possibly TRBD1 (5 bases). The V and J ends lost 0 bases and 6 bases respectively, with 8 bases between them. The germline CDR1 and CDR2 sequences are SGHNT and YYREEE (reference sequence). This CDR3 spans 13 amino acids. The DNA for the CDR3 is TGTGCCAGCAGCTTGGTGGCAGGGGATACGCAGTATTTT. Its translation: CASSLVAGDTQYF.

This clone occurred a few times. V is TRBV4-1 and J is TRBJ2-7; possible D gene TRBD2, 5 bases. Germline lookup yields CDR1 MGHRA and CDR2 YSYEKL. This CDR3 comprises 14 residues. V lost 1 base to trimming and J lost 5 bases, with 12 bases between them. The CDR3 DNA reads as TGCGCCAGCAGCCAAGTCGGACTCCTAGACGAGCAGTACTTC. This translates into CASSQVGLLDEQYF.

This clone was detected a few times. The chain links TRBV28 to TRBJ2-7; 9 bases align to TRBD2. V lost 6 bases, J lost 3 bases, and 0 bases stayed unmatched. The CDR3 has 12 amino acids. In germline, CDR1 is MDHEN, CDR2 SYDVKM. As DNA, the CDR3 is TGTGCCAGCAGGACTAGCGGCTACGAGCAGTACTTC. Protein product: CASRTSGYEQYF.